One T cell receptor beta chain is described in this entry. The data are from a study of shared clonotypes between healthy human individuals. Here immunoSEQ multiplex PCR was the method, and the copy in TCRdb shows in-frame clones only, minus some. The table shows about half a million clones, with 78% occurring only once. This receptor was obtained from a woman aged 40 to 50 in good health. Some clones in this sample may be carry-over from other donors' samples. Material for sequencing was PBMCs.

CDR3 protein: CASSQSTAGKETYEQYF. In DNA form, the CDR3 reads TGCGCCAGCAGTCAATCAACTGCAGGGAAGGAGACCTACGAGCAGTACTTC. V gene TRBV23-1 combines with J gene TRBJ2-7, with a tentative D call TRBD1 (5 bases). TRBV23-1 is filed as an ORF, its function uncertain. Trimming pared 0 bases from V and 2 bases from J, leaving 17 bases between. There are 17 residues in the CDR3.